The present T cell receptor beta chain was sequenced within a study of beta chain features in type 1 diabetes. V dropped 0 bases and J dropped 4 bases, with 13 bases sitting between them. This CDR3 region has 15 residues. The germline CDR1 and CDR2 sequences are GTSNPN and SVGIG (reference sequence). Study-level findings and limits: In every one of the four CD4+ subsets, TCRB CDR3s were moderately but significantly shorter in Type 1 diabetes patients. Small HLA sub-analyses could not settle whether HLA shapes TCRB rearrangement.

CD45RO/CCR7/CD25/CD127/CD95/CD27 sorting isolated CD4+ naive, central memory, regulatory and stem cell-like memory cells. Sort purity for all populations was recorded as exceeding 98%. As every portion of the isolated RNA was reverse transcribed, the sequencing read expressed TCRB transcripts. Some clones are missing from TCRdb's copy, which holds only in-frame ones; the method was immunoSEQ multiplex PCR. This sample has some 240,000 clones, with roughly 17% found just once. This clone was observed a handful of times. Its matching antigen is unknown. The specimen was naive CD4+ T cells from blood. The receptor was derived from a man under 40 with type 1 diabetes. The gene calls are TRBV30 and TRBJ1-5, with a tentative D call TRBD1 (5 bases). The CDR3 spells CAWSVAGGGNQPQHF. DNA of the CDR3: TGTGCCTGGAGTGTAGCGGGGGGTGGTAATCAGCCCCAGCATTTT.